The 8 T cell receptor beta chains below come from one sample, sequenced in a study of shared clonotypes between healthy human individuals. Cells designated naive CD8 were CD45RO-negative and were positively selected for CCR7, with terminally differentiated effector memory CD45RA+ cells excluded. This table comes from immunoSEQ multiplex PCR, and its TCRdb copy is limited to in-frame clones, with some not included. This sample has roughly 2.1 million clones; about 92% occur once, and the top ten carry roughly 1.7%. Sequences were obtained from naive CD8+ T cells from PBMCs. These receptors came from a young man in good health. Some clones in this sample may be carry-over from other donors' samples.

The V and J genes are TRBV5-1 and TRBJ1-2; D may be TRBD1 (6 bases). CDR1 SGHRS and CDR2 YFSETQ come from the germline V gene. CDR3 length: 16 amino acids. V lost 1 base, J lost 3 bases, and 16 bases lay in between. The CDR3 reads CASSLNRVRVDYGYTF. The CDR3 DNA sequence: TGCGCCAGCAGCTTGAACAGGGTTCGGGTGGACTATGGCTACACCTTC.

This sequence joins TRBV28 and TRBJ2-7, with D perhaps TRBD2 (5 bases). V lost 2 bases to trimming and J lost 0 bases, with 14 bases between them. This CDR3 has 16 amino acids. Germline V gene data show CDR1 as MDHEN and CDR2 as SYDVKM. The CDR3 here is CASSLPGITLSYEQYF. The CDR3 DNA sequence: TGTGCCAGCAGTTTACCCGGGATCACTCTCTCCTACGAGCAGTACTTC.

This chain uses TRBV9 with TRBJ1-2; no clear D. In germline, CDR1 is SGDLS, CDR2 YYNGEE. The V end was cut by 0 bases, the J end by 5 bases, with 11 bases between. The CDR3 is 14 amino acids. CDR3: CASSVVASHYGYTF. Written as DNA, the CDR3 is TGTGCCAGCAGCGTAGTTGCGTCCCATTATGGCTACACCTTC.

The V call is TRBV5-4, the J call TRBJ2-1; D gene unclear. CDR3 length: 14 amino acids. The V end was cut by 0 bases, the J end by 2 bases, with 6 bases between. Germline-derived CDR1 and CDR2 are SGHNT and YYREEE (reference sequence). The CDR3 sequence is CASSLVTAYNEQFF. The CDR3 bases are TGTGCCAGCAGCTTGGTCACGGCCTACAATGAGCAGTTCTTC.

The chain is built from TRBV5-8 and TRBJ2-2, with D maybe TRBD1 (5 bases). Germline CDR1 is SGHTS and CDR2 is YDEGEE. The CDR3 has 15 amino acids. V lost 3 bases, J lost 3 bases, and 12 bases lay in between. The CDR3: CASSWGSTDTGELFF. Here the CDR3 DNA reads TGTGCCAGCAGCTGGGGCAGCACCGACACCGGGGAGCTGTTTTTT.

V gene TRBV15 combines with J gene TRBJ2-4; D is uncertain. CDR1 is LNHNV and CDR2 is YYDKDF in the germline V gene (reference sequence). V was clipped by 5 bases and J by 5 bases, with 13 bases between them. The CDR3 spans 14 residues. This CDR3 reads CATSETGTENIQYF. DNA of the CDR3: TGTGCCACCAGCGAGACCGGCACAGAAAACATTCAGTACTTC.

The chain joins TRBV10-3 to TRBJ2-3, with 14 bases aligning to TRBD2. Germline assignment: CDR1 ENHRY and CDR2 SYGVKD. This CDR3 spans 17 amino acids. V was pared by 4 bases and J by 1 base, with 4 bases of the junction left unmatched. The CDR3 region is CAISVGTSGSRTDTQYF. CDR3 DNA sequence: TGTGCCATCAGTGTCGGGACTAGCGGGAGTCGCACAGATACGCAGTATTTT.

This rearrangement joins TRBV29-1 to TRBJ2-2; TRBD2 matches at 13 bases. CDR1 and CDR2 (germline): SQVTM, ANQGSEA. The CDR3 runs 16 residues. Trimming removed 6 bases from V and 5 bases from J; junction bases left unmatched: 9. The CDR3 DNA sequence: TGCAGCGTCGGACTAGCGGGAGCCGCTTGGACCGGGGAGCTGTTTTTT. It is translated as CSVGLAGAAWTGELFF.